The source of this T cell receptor beta chain is a study of blood T cell repertoires in COVID-19. Original processing notes: Researchers report that nucleated cell counts were estimated from reference gene primer amplification. Here immunoSEQ multiplex PCR was the method, and the copy in TCRdb shows in-frame clones only, minus some. Clone size and V and J calls were adopted from that table, with D and trimming inferred from the DNA. This sample has fewer than 110,000 clones, with 84% found just once. Germline CDR1 SEHNR, CDR2 FQNEAQ (reference sequence). The ends were cut back, 5 bases at V and 1 base at J, with 8 bases in the middle. The CDR3 extends over 13 amino acids.

The chain carries TRBV7-9 and TRBJ1-2; D not certain. The TCR was taken from a human donor in a cohort sampled during active or convalescent COVID-19. Input material: peripheral blood. In nucleotides, the CDR3 is TGTGCCAGCAGCGTACAGATTAACTATGGCTACACCTTC. Its protein is CASSVQINYGYTF.